One sample yielded the 17 T cell receptor beta chains listed below, sequenced in a study of T-cell reconstitution after alpha-beta-depleted transplantation in children. Unique molecular identifiers were incorporated when the TCRbeta library was constructed. MiXCR, applied by TCRdb to the PCR reads, yields one record per CDR3 protein. The table has some 500,000 distinct CDR3 sequences, 18% seen once. The starting material was PBMCs from the stem cell graft donor, obtained from the stem cell graft. These receptors all come from a human donor who donated a stem cell graft to a child with acute lymphoblastic leukemia.

The sample holds a few counts of this clonotype. The V gene is TRBV18, the J gene TRBJ2-1, with D possibly being TRBD1 or TRBD2 (5 bases each). The germline CDR1 and CDR2 sequences are KGHSH and LQKENI. V dropped 3 bases and J dropped 4 bases, with 13 bases sitting between them. The CDR3 contains 15 residues. The CDR3 DNA is TGTGCCAGCTCACCCTCCCACGGGGCGTACAATGAGCAGTTCTTC. Translating gives CASSPSHGAYNEQFF.

This chain uses TRBV4-1 with TRBJ2-7; perhaps TRBD1 as D (6 bases). The CDR3 is 16 amino acids. Trimming pared 3 bases from V and 0 bases from J, leaving 15 bases between. Germline assignment: CDR1 MGHRA and CDR2 YSYEKL. For the CDR3, the DNA is TGCGCCAGCAGCCAGTTTGACAGGACCTCCTCCTACGAGCAGTACTTC. The encoded protein is CASSQFDRTSSYEQYF.

The rearrangement uses TRBV5-1 and TRBJ1-2; maybe TRBD1 (5 bases). Trimming pared 2 bases from V and 5 bases from J, leaving 10 bases between. Germline V CDR1 and CDR2: SGHRS, YFSETQ. The CDR3 contains 13 residues. The CDR3 nucleotides are TGCGCCAGCAGCTTATCGGGGGAATATGGCTACACCTTC. Translating gives CASSLSGEYGYTF.

This clonotype was counted between two and nine times. The rearrangement links TRBV2 to TRBJ2-5; 9 bases map to TRBD2. With 4 bases clipped from V and 4 bases from J, the junction kept 10 bases outside the gene matches. Germline V gene lookup returns CDR1 SNHLY and CDR2 FYNNEI. CDR3 length: 16 residues. The CDR3 here is CASSVPSGKRGETQYF. DNA for the CDR3: TGTGCCAGCAGTGTCCCTAGCGGGAAGCGAGGAGAGACCCAGTACTTC.

This chain uses TRBV27 with TRBJ2-7, with D perhaps being TRBD1 or TRBD2 (6 bases each). This CDR3 comprises 17 residues. In germline, CDR1 is MNHEY, CDR2 SMNVEV (reference sequence). Trimming took off 4 bases at V and 3 bases at J, with 22 bases between the two ends. The CDR3 region has the DNA TGTGCCAGCAGTTCCATGACTACTGGAGGGGGAATCTACGAGCAGTACTTC. As protein: CASSSMTTGGGIYEQYF.

Only a few counts were recorded for this clonotype. This sequence joins TRBV5-1 and TRBJ1-1; 7 bases are a match to TRBD1. Looked up from germline, CDR1 is SGHRS and CDR2 is YFSETQ. V dropped 4 bases and J dropped 2; count of bases not matched to a gene: 5. This CDR3 has 14 residues. This CDR3 is CASSRDSTNTEAFF. CDR3 nucleotides: TGCGCCAGCAGCCGGGACAGTACAAACACTGAAGCTTTCTTT. Full variable domain (missing parts from reference TRBV5-1 and TRBJ1-1): KAGVTQTPRYLIKTRGQQVTLSCSPISGHRSVSWYQQTPGQGLQFLFEYFSETQRNKGNFPGRFSGRQFSNSRSEMNVSTLELGDSALYLCASSRDSTNTEAFFGQGTRLTVV.

This chain links TRBV29-1 with TRBJ2-7; no reliable D call. V was clipped by 1 base and J by 5 bases, with 6 bases between them. Germline CDR1 is SQVTM and CDR2 is ANQGSEA. CDR3 length equals 11 residues. This CDR3 is CSVEGAHEQYF. The CDR3 bases are TGCAGCGTTGAAGGTGCCCACGAGCAGTACTTC.

The chain links TRBV12-3 or TRBV12-4 to TRBJ1-5, with 8 bases identical to TRBD1. V shed 5 bases and J 0 bases; nucleotides not matched to a gene: 3. The CDR3 has 15 residues. CDR3: CASSTGGVSNQPQHF. CDR3 sequence (DNA): TGTGCCAGCAGTACAGGGGGGGTTAGCAATCAGCCCCAGCATTTT.

The table lists this clonotype with a few counts. The chain uses TRBV7-9 and TRBJ1-4; possibly TRBD1 for D (5 bases). Germline-derived CDR1 and CDR2 are SEHNR and FQNEAQ (reference sequence). The CDR3 has 15 residues. The V end was cut by 7 bases, the J end by 3 bases, with 15 bases between. CDR3 nucleotide sequence: TGTGCCAGCACCCTAACGGGAGGGGCTAATGAAAAACTGTTTTTT. Translated, it gives CASTLTGGANEKLFF.

The table lists this clonotype with a few counts. This chain uses TRBV5-1 with TRBJ2-7; D is unresolved. The germline V gene encodes CDR1 SGHRS and CDR2 YFSETQ. Trimming removed 4 bases from V and 2 bases from J, with 7 bases in between. The CDR3 consists of 12 residues. The CDR3 nucleotides read TGCGCCAGCAGCCCGAATGCCTACGAGCAGTACTTC. Residues: CASSPNAYEQYF.

In its sample, this clonotype was seen many times. V usage is TRBV12-3 or TRBV12-4 and J usage is TRBJ2-2; possible D gene TRBD1, 6 bases. This CDR3 is 15 amino acids long. V lost 3 bases, J lost 5 bases, and 13 bases lay in between. CDR3 amino acids: CASSFDRRSTGELFF. CDR3 DNA: TGTGCCAGCAGTTTCGACAGGCGATCTACCGGGGAGCTGTTTTTT.

This clonotype was counted a few times. The chain combines TRBV20-1 with TRBJ2-5, with 9 bases matching TRBD1. The CDR3 extends over 12 amino acids. Unmatched junction bases numbered 2, after V lost 5 bases and J lost 4 bases. Germline CDR1 is DFQATT and CDR2 is SNEGSKA (reference sequence). The CDR3 loop reads CSAWDRVETQYF. CDR3 coding DNA: TGCAGTGCTTGGGACAGGGTAGAGACCCAGTACTTC.

This clonotype was seen more than once but under ten times. V and J are TRBV29-1 and TRBJ2-3, with unresolved D. Germline assignment: CDR1 SQVTM and CDR2 ANQGSEA. The CDR3 covers 12 residues. Trimming took 7 bases from V and 2 from J, leaving 10 bases between them. The CDR3 DNA is TGCAGCGCCCGGGCTCACACAGATACGCAGTATTTT. Its translation: CSARAHTDTQYF.

V is TRBV29-1 and J is TRBJ2-3; no clear D gene. This CDR3 spans 10 amino acids. CDR1 SQVTM and CDR2 ANQGSEA come from the germline V gene. Trimming removed 5 bases from V and 5 bases from J, with 5 bases in between. In nucleotides, the CDR3 is TGCAGCGTTATGCGAGATACGCAGTATTTT. It specifies CSVMRDTQYF.

The genes are TRBV12-3 or TRBV12-4 and TRBJ1-1, with 9 positions matching TRBD1. This CDR3 region has 14 residues. Losses at the gene ends were 7 bases for V and 4 bases for J; bases not matched to a gene: 7. The CDR3 protein is CASTRTGASTEAFF. The CDR3 DNA reads as TGTGCCAGCACCAGGACAGGGGCGAGCACTGAAGCTTTCTTT.

In its sample, this clonotype was seen a few times. The rearrangement uses TRBV5-6 and TRBJ1-1; the D gene is possibly TRBD1 (6 bases). The CDR3 totals 13 residues. Germline V gene lookup returns CDR1 SGHDT and CDR2 YYEEEE. Trimming cost V 6 bases and J 4 bases, with 13 bases left between them. The CDR3 DNA sequence: TGTGCCAGCATCGAGGGGGGAAGCACTGAAGCTTTCTTT. It specifies CASIEGGSTEAFF.

The chain combines TRBV10-2 with TRBJ1-5, with no clear D. V was trimmed by 6 bases and J by 1 base, leaving 10 bases between them. There are 14 residues in the CDR3. Germline-derived CDR1 and CDR2 are WSHSY and SAAADI. The CDR3 nucleotides are TGCGCCAGCAGCACGGGGATCAGCAATCAGCCCCAGCATTTT. This sequence encodes CASSTGISNQPQHF.